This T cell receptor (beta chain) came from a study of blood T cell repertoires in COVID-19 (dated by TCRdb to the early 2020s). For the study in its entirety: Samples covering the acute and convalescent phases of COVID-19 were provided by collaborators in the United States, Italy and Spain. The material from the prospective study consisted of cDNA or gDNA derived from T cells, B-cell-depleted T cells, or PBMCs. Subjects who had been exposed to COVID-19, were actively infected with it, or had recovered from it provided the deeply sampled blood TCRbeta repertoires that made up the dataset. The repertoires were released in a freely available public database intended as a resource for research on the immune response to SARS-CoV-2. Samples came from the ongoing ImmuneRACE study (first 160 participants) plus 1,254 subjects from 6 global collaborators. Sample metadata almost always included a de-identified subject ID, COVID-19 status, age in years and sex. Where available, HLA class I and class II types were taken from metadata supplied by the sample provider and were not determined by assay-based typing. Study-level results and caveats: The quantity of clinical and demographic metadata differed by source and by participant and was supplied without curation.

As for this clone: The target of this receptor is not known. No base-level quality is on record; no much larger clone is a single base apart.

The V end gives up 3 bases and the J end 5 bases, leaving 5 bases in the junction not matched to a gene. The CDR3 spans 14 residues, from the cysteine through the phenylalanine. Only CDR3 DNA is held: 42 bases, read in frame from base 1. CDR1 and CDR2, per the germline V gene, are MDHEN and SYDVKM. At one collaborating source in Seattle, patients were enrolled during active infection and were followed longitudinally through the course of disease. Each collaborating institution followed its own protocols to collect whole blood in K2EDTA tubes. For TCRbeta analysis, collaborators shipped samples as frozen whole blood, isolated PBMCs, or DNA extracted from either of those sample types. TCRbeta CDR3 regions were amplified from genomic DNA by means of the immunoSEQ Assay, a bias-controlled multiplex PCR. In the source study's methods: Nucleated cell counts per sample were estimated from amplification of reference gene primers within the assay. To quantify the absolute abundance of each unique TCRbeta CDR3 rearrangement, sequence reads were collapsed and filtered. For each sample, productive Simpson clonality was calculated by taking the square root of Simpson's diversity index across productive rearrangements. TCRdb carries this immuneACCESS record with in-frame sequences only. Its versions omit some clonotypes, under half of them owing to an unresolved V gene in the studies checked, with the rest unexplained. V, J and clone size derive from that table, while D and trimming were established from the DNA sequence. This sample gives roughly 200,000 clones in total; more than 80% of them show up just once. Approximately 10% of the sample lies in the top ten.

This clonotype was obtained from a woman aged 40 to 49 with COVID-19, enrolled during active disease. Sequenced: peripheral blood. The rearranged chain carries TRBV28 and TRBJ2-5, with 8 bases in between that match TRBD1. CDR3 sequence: CASSFLQGAETQYF. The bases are TGTGCCAGCAGTTTCCTGCAGGGGGCTGAGACCCAGTACTTC. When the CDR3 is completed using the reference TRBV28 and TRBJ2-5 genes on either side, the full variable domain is DVKVTQSSRYLVKRTGEKVFLECVQDMDHENMFWYRQDPGLGLRLIYFSYDVKMKEKGDIPEGYSVSREKKERFSLILESASTNQTSMYLCASSFLQGAETQYFGPGTRLLVL.